This T cell receptor beta chain was retrieved from a study of T-cell reconstitution after alpha-beta-depleted transplantation in children. Preparation of the TCRbeta library involved a method that used unique molecular identifiers. TCRdb re-analysed the PCR reads in MiXCR, keeping a single row per CDR3 protein. The sample contains 640,000 or so distinct CDR3 sequences, approximately 16% of which appear only once. This clonotype was seen many times. The sample in question was PBMCs from the stem cell graft donor, obtained from the stem cell graft. The TCR comes from a human donor who donated a stem cell graft to a child with acute myeloid leukemia.

Here the CDR3 DNA reads TGCAGTGCTAGAGAAGCAGGGGACAATCAGCCCCAGCATTTT. It translates to CSAREAGDNQPQHF. J is TRBJ1-5 and V is TRBV20-1; D possibly corresponds to TRBD1 (6 bases). Germline V gene data show CDR1 as DFQATT and CDR2 as SNEGSKA (reference sequence). The CDR3 has 14 amino acids. V lost 0 bases, J lost 3 bases, and 9 bases lay in between.